Included here is one TCR beta chain sequence, with context. Data came from immunoSEQ multiplex PCR; TCRdb stores just in-frame clones and leaves some out. The data contain more than 100,000 clones, 70% to 90% of them singletons. Germline CDR1 MNHNS, CDR2 SASEGT. The CDR3 has 15 amino acids. The V and J ends lost 2 bases and 12 bases, in that order; junction bases with no gene match: 14. The data were obtained in a study of control samples from healthy donors and cancer patients. The chain uses TRBV6-1 and TRBJ2-7; TRBD1 matches 9 bases. Sequencing used blood. This TCR came from a man aged 40-50 years in good health. CDR3 sequence (DNA): TGTGCCAGCAGTGAACGTCGGATGGGGACAGGGAGAATGTACTTC. Encoded protein: CASSERRMGTGRMYF.